This T cell receptor beta chain emerged from a study of technical replicates of blood from four donors. With 1 base clipped from V and 5 bases from J, the junction kept 12 bases outside the gene matches. Germline V CDR1 and CDR2: MGHRA, YSYEKL. The CDR3 contains 17 residues. Some clones are missing from TCRdb's copy, which holds only in-frame ones; the method was immunoSEQ multiplex PCR. The data show tens of thousands of clones, roughly 94% seen once. This TCR was recovered from a human donor in good health. The rearrangement joins TRBV4-1 to TRBJ2-5, with TRBD1 matching over 8 bases. Sample: T cells isolated from PBMCs. The CDR3 loop is CASSQARSGGAAETQYF. The CDR3 coding sequence is TGCGCCAGCAGCCAAGCTCGGTCAGGGGGCGCGGCGGAGACCCAGTACTTC.